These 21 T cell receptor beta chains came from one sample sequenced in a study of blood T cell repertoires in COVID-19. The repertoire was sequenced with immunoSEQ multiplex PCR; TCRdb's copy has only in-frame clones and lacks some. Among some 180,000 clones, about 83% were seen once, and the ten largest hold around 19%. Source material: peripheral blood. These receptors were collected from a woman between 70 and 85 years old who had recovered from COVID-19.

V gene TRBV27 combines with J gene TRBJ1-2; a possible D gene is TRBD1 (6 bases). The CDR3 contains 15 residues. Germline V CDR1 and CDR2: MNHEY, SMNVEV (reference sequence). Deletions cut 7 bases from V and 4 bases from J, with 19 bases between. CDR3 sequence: CASTPRGGSGYGYTF. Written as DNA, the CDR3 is TGTGCCAGCACCCCACGGGGGGGCTCAGGCTATGGCTACACCTTC.

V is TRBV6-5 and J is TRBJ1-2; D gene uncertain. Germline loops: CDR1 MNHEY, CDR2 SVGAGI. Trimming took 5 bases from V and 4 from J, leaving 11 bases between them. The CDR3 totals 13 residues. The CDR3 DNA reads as TGTGCCAGCAGTCGTCAGGAGGGCTATGGCTACACCTTC. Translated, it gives CASSRQEGYGYTF.

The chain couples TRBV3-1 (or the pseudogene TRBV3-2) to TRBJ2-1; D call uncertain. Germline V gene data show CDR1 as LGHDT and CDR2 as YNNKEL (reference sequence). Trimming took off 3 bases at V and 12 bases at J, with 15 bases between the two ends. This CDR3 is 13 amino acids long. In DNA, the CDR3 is TGTGCCAGCAGCCAGATCTCCGCGGTGGGGCAGTTCTTC. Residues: CASSQISAVGQFF.

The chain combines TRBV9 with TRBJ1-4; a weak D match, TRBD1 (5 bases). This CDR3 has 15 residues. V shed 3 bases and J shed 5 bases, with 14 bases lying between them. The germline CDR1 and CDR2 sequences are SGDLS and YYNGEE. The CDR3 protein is CASSADDSWNEKLFF. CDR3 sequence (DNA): TGTGCCAGCAGCGCCGACGACAGTTGGAATGAAAAACTGTTTTTT.

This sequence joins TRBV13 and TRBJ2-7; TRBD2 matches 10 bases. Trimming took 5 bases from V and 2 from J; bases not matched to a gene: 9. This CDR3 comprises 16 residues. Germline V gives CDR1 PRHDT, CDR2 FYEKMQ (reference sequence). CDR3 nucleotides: TGTGCCAGCAGCCCACCCCTAGCGGGGGAACCCTACGAGCAGTACTTC. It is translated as CASSPPLAGEPYEQYF.

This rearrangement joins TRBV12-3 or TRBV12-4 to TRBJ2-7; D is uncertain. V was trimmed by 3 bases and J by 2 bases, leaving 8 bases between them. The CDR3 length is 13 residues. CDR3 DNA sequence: TGTGCCAGCAGTTTCCCCCCTACCTACGAGCAGTACTTC. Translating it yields CASSFPPTYEQYF.

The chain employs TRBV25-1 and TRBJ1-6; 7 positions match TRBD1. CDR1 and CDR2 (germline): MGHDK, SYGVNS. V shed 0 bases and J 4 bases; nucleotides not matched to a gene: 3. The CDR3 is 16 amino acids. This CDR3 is CASSEYRGQYNSPLHF. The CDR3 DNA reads TGTGCCAGCAGTGAATATAGGGGACAGTATAATTCACCCCTCCACTTT. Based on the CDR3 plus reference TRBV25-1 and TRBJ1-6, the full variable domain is EADIYQTPRYLVIGTGKKITLECSQTMGHDKMYWYQQDPGMELHLIHYSYGVNSTEKGDLSSESTVSRIRTEHFPLTLESARPSHTSQYLCASSEYRGQYNSPLHFGNGTRLTVT.

The CDR3 sequence is CASSRGAESTDTQYF. CDR3 nucleotides: TGTGCCAGCAGCCGCGGGGCGGAGAGCACAGATACGCAGTATTTT. This rearrangement joins TRBV5-4 to TRBJ2-3; TRBD2 might be the D (6 bases). V lost 4 bases and J lost 0, with 12 bases in between. The CDR3 extends over 15 amino acids. CDR1 and CDR2 from the germline V gene are SGHNT and YYREEE (reference sequence). Full variable domain (remainder filled in from reference TRBV5-4 and TRBJ2-3): ETGVTQSPTHLIKTRGQQVTLRCSSQSGHNTVSWYQQALGQGPQFIFQYYREEENGRGNFPPRFSGLQFPNYSSELNVNALELDDSALYLCASSRGAESTDTQYFGPGTRLTVL.

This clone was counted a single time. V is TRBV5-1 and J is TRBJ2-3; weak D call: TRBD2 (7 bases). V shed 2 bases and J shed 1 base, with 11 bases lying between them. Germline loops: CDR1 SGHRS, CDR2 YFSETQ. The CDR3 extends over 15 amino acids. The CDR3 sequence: CASSFAGAGTDTQYF. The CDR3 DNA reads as TGCGCCAGCAGCTTTGCGGGGGCCGGCACAGATACGCAGTATTTT.

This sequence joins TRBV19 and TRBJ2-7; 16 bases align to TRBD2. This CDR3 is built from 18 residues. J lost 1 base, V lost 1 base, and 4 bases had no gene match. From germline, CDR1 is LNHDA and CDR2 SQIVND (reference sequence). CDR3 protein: CASSIGGTSGGGSYEQYF. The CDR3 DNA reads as TGTGCCAGTAGTATAGGTGGGACTAGCGGGGGGGGTTCCTACGAGCAGTACTTC.

The CDR3 sequence is CASRTRRGSYNEQFF. DNA for the CDR3: TGTGCCAGCAGAACCCGCCGGGGCTCCTACAATGAGCAGTTCTTC. V gene TRBV7-2 combines with J gene TRBJ2-1; a possible D gene is TRBD2 (5 bases). The V gene lost 6 bases and the J gene lost 0 bases, with 12 bases spanning the gap. From germline, CDR1 is SGHTA and CDR2 FQGNSA. The CDR3 is made up of 15 amino acids.

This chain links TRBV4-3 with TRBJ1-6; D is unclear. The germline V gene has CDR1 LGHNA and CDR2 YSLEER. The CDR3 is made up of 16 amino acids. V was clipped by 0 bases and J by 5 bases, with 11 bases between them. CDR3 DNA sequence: TGCGCCAGCAGCCAAGACCGGAGGCAGGATAATTCACCCCTCCACTTT. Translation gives CASSQDRRQDNSPLHF.

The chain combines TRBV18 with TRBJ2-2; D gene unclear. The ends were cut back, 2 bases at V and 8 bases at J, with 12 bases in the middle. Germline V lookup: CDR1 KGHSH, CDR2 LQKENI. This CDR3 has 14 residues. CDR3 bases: TGTGCCAGCTCACCAGTGGCGGTCGGAGGGGAGCTGTTTTTT. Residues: CASSPVAVGGELFF.

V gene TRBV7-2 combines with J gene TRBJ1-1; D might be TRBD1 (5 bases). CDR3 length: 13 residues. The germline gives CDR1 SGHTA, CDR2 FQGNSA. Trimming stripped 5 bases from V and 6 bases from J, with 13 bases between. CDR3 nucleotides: TGTGCCAGCAGCGCCAGGGTGGATGCTGAAGCTTTCTTT. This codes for CASSARVDAEAFF.

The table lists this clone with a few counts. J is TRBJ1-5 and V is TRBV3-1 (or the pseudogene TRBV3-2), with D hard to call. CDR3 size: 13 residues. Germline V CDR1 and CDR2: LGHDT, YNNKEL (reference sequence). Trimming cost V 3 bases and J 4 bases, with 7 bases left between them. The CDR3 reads CASSQRDNQPQHF. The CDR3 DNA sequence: TGTGCCAGCAGCCAGCGGGATAATCAGCCCCAGCATTTT.

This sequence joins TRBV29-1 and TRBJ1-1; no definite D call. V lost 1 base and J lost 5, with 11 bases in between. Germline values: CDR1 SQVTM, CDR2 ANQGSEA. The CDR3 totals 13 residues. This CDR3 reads CSVEGALRTEAFF. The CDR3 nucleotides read TGCAGCGTTGAAGGTGCCCTGAGGACTGAAGCTTTCTTT.

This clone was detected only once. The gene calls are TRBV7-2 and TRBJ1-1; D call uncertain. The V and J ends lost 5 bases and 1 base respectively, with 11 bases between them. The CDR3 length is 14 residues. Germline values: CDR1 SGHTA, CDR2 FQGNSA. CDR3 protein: CASSTGSPNTEAFF. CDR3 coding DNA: TGTGCCAGCAGCACTGGTTCACCGAACACTGAAGCTTTCTTT.

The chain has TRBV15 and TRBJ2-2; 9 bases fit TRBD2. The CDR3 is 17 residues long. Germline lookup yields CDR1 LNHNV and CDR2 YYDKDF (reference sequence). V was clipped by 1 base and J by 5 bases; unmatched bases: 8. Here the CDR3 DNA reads TGTGCCACCAGCAGAGTAGTGGCGGGGGGGCATACCGGGGAGCTGTTTTTT. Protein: CATSRVVAGGHTGELFF. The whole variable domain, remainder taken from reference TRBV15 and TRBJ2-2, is DAMVIQNPRYQVTQFGKPVTLSCSQTLNHNVMYWYQQKSSQAPKLLFHYYDKDFNNEADTPDNFQSRRPNTSFCFLDIRSPGLGDTAMYLCATSRVVAGGHTGELFFGEGSRLTVL.

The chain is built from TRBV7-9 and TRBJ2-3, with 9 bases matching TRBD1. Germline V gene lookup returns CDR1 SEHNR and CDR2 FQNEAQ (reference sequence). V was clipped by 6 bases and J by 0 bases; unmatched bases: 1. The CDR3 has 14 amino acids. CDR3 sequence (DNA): TGTGCCAGCAGTGGGACAGGGAGCACAGATACGCAGTATTTT. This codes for CASSGTGSTDTQYF.

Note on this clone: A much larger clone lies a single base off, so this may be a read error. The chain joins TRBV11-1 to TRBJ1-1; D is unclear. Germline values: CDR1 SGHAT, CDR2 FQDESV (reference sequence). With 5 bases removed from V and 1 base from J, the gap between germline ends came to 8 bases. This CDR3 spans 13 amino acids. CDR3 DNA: TGTGCCAGCAGCCCCCGGTGGAACACTGAAGCTTTCTTT. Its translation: CASSPRWNTEAFF.

The CDR3 bases are TGCGCCAGCAGCTTACAGGGGGTGAACACTGAAGCTTTCTTT. It encodes CASSLQGVNTEAFF. J is TRBJ1-1 and V is TRBV5-1, with 8 positions matching TRBD1. CDR3 size: 14 residues. Germline CDR1 SGHRS, CDR2 YFSETQ. V shed 2 bases and J 0 bases; nucleotides not matched to a gene: 0.